This T cell receptor (beta chain) originates from a study of human T cells and chemical hapten exposure. The germline V gene has CDR1 LGHDT and CDR2 YNNKEL (reference sequence). The CDR3 length is 14 residues. The V and J ends lost 4 bases and 6 bases respectively, with 16 bases between them. Time point given: pre-sensitization, week 0. Treatment reported: therapeutic diphenylcyclopropenone sensitization with weekly scalp DPC. Drawing of blood took place ahead of applying each patch test. In its sample, this clonotype was seen many times. The target antigen is unknown. Whole-study results and caveats: Once DPC sensitization occurred, TCRs above 1 in 1000 frequency showed no change.

Library preparation tagged each individual cDNA molecule with a unique molecular identifier. Via MiXCR, TCRdb re-called the RACE reads, giving one row per CDR3 protein. The sample carries around 42,000 distinct CDR3 sequences, 9.5% to 15% recorded once. Sequencing used whole blood, obtained in connection with sensitization to the hapten diphenylcyclopropenone (DPC). The V gene is TRBV3-1, the J gene TRBJ2-7; weak D call: TRBD2 (5 bases). This receptor was identified in a woman aged 30 to 39 with alopecia areata. Some clones in this sample may be carry-over from other donors' samples. Written as DNA, the CDR3 is TGTGCCAGCAGCCGGGAAGTAGAGGGATGCGAGCAGTACTTC. Translating it yields CASSREVEGCEQYF.